This T cell receptor (beta chain) was recorded in a study of shared clonotypes between healthy human individuals. Background on the study: Ranging from 18 to 49 in age, donors were two women and a few men.

Every subset's genomic DNA went evenly onto several immunoSEQ plates. Produced via immunoSEQ multiplex PCR; TCRdb's table is partial and in-frame only. The data show 2 million to 3 million clones, approximately 93% seen once. Points on this clone: Its antigen is not known.

Points from the study as a whole: Rarefaction exposed incomplete sorted-subset sequencing despite large depth.

Trimming left V 0 bases short and J 4 bases short, with 9 bases between. The CDR3 covers 13 residues. Germline values: CDR1 GTSNPN, CDR2 SVGIG (reference sequence). The receptor comes from a man between 18 and 35 years old in good health. Some clones in this sample may be carry-over from other donors' samples. Sequenced sample: naive CD4+ T cells from PBMCs. The subset here: CD45RA+ positively selected. V is TRBV30 and J is TRBJ1-2; no definite D call. The CDR3 loop is CAWSVESPYGYTF. CDR3 sequence (DNA): TGTGCCTGGAGTGTAGAATCGCCCTATGGCTACACCTTC.